This TCR beta chain originates from a study of blood T cell repertoires in COVID-19. The wider study: Samples of COVID-19 (acute and convalescent) were obtained from the United States, Italy and Spain. T cells, B-cell-depleted T cells, or PBMCs supplied cDNA or gDNA.

Authors' processing steps: Amplified reference gene primers provided the basis for estimating nucleated cell counts. Clones were read by immunoSEQ multiplex PCR, and TCRdb kept only the in-frame ones, dropping some. The V and J calls and clone size are taken from that table; D and trimming were inferred from the DNA. The sample has 73,000 or so clones; 83% are singletons. V was shortened by 5 bases and J by 7 bases, with 15 bases between the two germline ends. The CDR3 length is 14 residues. Germline CDR1 LGHDT, CDR2 YNNKEL (reference sequence). This clone was seen a single time. The V call is TRBV3-1 (or the pseudogene TRBV3-2), the J call TRBJ2-1; D perhaps matches TRBD2 (6 bases). Sequences were obtained from peripheral blood. This TCR was sampled from a woman aged 60 to 75 with acute or convalescent COVID-19. For the CDR3, the DNA is TGTGCCAGCAGCTGGGGAGGTAGGTTGAATGAGCAGTTCTTC. It encodes CASSWGGRLNEQFF.